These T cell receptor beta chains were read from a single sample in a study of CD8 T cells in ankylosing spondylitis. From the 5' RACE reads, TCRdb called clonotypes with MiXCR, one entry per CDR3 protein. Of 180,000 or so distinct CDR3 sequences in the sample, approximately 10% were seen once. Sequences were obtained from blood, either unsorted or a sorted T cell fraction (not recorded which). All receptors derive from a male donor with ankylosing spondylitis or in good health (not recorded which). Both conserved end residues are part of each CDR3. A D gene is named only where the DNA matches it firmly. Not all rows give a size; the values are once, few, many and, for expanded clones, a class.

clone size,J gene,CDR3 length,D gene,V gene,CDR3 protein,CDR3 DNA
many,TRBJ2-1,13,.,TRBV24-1,CATSTQLNNEQFF,TGTGCCACCAGTACCCAGCTAAACAATGAGCAGTTCTTC
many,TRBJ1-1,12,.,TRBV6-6,CASKEGWTEAFF,TGTGCCAGCAAAGAGGGGTGGACTGAAGCTTTCTTT
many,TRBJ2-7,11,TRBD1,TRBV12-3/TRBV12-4,CASRTGFEQYF,TGTGCCAGCCGGACAGGCTTTGAGCAGTACTTC
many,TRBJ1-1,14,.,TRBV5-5,CASSLARGNTEAFF,TGTGCCAGCAGCTTGGCCCGGGGGAACACTGAAGCTTTCTTT
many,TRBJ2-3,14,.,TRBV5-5,CASSFATSTDTQYF,TGTGCCAGCAGCTTCGCGACTAGCACAGATACGCAGTATTTT
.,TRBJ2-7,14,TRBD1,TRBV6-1,CASIRGGPLYEQYF,TGTGCCAGCATACGAGGGGGCCCCCTTTACGAGCAGTACTTC
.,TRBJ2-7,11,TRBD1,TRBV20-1,CSAERQGRQYF,TGCAGTGCCGAAAGACAGGGGCGGCAGTACTTC
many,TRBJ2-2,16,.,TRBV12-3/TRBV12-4,CASSPGTPLNTGELFF,TGTGCCAGCAGCCCTGGGACTCCGCTGAACACCGGGGAGCTGTTTTTT
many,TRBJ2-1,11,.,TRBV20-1,CSASTADEQFF,TGCAGTGCTTCGACTGCGGATGAGCAGTTCTTC
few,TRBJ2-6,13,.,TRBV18,CASSPGQENVLTF,TGTGCCAGCTCACCAGGGCAGGAAAACGTCCTGACTTTC
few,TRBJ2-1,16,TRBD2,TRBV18,CASSRPGTSFYNEQFF,TGTGCCAGCTCACGCCCCGGGACTAGCTTCTACAATGAGCAGTTCTTC
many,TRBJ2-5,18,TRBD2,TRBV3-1,CASSPPFRIAGGLKTQYF,TGTGCCAGCAGCCCCCCCTTTCGAATAGCGGGGGGGCTTAAGACCCAGTACTTC
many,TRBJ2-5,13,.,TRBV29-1,CSVEDLREETQYF,TGCAGCGTTGAAGATCTGAGGGAAGAGACCCAGTACTTC
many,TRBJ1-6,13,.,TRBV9,CASSVGENSPLHF,TGTGCCAGCAGCGTAGGGGAGAATTCACCCCTCCACTTT
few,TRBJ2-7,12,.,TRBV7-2,CASRADNYEQYF,TGTGCCAGCAGGGCTGACAACTACGAGCAGTACTTC
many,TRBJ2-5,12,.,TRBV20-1,CSAIGTRGTQYF,TGCAGTGCTATCGGGACAAGGGGGACCCAGTACTTC
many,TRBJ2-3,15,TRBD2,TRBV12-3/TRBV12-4,CASTLAGEVTDTQYF,TGTGCCAGCACCTTAGCGGGAGAAGTAACAGATACGCAGTATTTT
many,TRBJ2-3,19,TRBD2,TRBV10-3,CAISESSAGAGGYTDTQYF,TGTGCCATCAGTGAGTCTTCAGCGGGGGCGGGCGGATACACAGATACGCAGTATTTT
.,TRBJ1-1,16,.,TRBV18,CASSPRQFDANTEAFF,TGTGCCAGCTCACCACGCCAGTTTGATGCAAACACTGAAGCTTTCTTT
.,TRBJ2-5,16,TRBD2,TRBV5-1,CASSFGPGGPEHPQYF,TGCGCCAGCAGCTTCGGTCCGGGGGGGCCTGAGCATCCCCAGTACTTC
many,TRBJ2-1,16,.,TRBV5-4,CASSSGGGDLYNEQFF,TGTGCCAGCAGCTCCGGGGGAGGTGACCTATACAATGAGCAGTTCTTC
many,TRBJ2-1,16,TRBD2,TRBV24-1,CATSDSGGPLYNEQFF,TGTGCCACCAGTGATTCGGGGGGACCACTCTACAATGAGCAGTTCTTC
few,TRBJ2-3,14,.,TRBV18,CASSPSTTGDTQYF,TGTGCCAGCTCACCATCGACGACAGGAGATACGCAGTATTTT
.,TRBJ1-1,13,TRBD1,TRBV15,CATSGTGDEAAFF,TGTGCCACCAGCGGTACAGGGGATGAGGCGGCTTTCTTT
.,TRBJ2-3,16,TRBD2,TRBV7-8,CASSPFQSGGADTQYF,TGTGCCAGCAGCCCATTCCAAAGCGGGGGAGCGGATACGCAGTATTTT
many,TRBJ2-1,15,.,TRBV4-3,CASSQSQGSHNEQFF,TGCGCCAGCAGCCAGTCCCAAGGGTCCCACAATGAGCAGTTCTTC
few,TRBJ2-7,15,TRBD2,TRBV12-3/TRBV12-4,CASSLRTSGGYEQYF,TGTGCCAGCAGTTTAAGGACTAGCGGGGGCTACGAGCAGTACTTC
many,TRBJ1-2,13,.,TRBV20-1,CSARAGTRYGYTF,TGCAGTGCTAGGGCCGGGACGCGCTATGGCTACACCTTC
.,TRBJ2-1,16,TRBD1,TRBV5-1,CASRQGATASGNEQFF,TGCGCCAGCAGGCAGGGGGCCACTGCCTCGGGCAATGAGCAGTTCTTC
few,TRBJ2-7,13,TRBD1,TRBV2,CASSRDRGGEQYF,TGTGCCAGCAGTCGGGACAGGGGAGGCGAGCAGTACTTC
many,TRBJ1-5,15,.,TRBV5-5,CASSLAGTSNQPQHF,TGTGCCAGCAGCTTGGCGGGGACTAGCAATCAGCCCCAGCATTTT
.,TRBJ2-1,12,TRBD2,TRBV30,CAWSVGGGRGVF,TGTGCCTGGAGTGTAGGCGGGGGGCGAGGGGTCTTC
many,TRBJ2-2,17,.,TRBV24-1,CATSLPRDPWYTGELFF,TGTGCCACCAGCCTCCCCCGGGACCCATGGTACACCGGGGAGCTGTTTTTT
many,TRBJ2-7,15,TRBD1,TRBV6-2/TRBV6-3,CASSRLGQGAYEQYF,TGTGCCAGCAGTCGACTGGGACAGGGGGCCTACGAGCAGTACTTC
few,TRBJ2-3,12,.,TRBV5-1,CASTPGYGTQYF,TGCGCCAGCACACCAGGGTACGGTACGCAGTATTTT
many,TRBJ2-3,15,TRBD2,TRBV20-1,CSAPRTSVLTDTQYF,TGCAGTGCGCCTCGGACTAGCGTCCTCACAGATACGCAGTATTTT
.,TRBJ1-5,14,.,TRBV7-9,CASSWEGPNQPQHF,TGTGCCAGCAGCTGGGAGGGACCAAATCAGCCCCAGCATTTT
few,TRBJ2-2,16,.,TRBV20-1,CSARSSGGGGTGELFF,TGCAGTGCTAGATCCTCAGGGGGGGGCGGCACCGGGGAGCTGTTTTTT
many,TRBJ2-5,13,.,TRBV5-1,CASSFRETETQYF,TGCGCCAGCAGCTTCCGGGAGACGGAGACCCAGTACTTC
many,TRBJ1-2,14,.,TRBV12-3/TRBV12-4,CASSLPGVNYGYTF,TGTGCCAGCAGCCTCCCGGGCGTAAACTATGGCTACACCTTC
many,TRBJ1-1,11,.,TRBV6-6,CASSYEVEAFF,TGTGCCAGCAGTTACGAGGTTGAAGCTTTCTTT